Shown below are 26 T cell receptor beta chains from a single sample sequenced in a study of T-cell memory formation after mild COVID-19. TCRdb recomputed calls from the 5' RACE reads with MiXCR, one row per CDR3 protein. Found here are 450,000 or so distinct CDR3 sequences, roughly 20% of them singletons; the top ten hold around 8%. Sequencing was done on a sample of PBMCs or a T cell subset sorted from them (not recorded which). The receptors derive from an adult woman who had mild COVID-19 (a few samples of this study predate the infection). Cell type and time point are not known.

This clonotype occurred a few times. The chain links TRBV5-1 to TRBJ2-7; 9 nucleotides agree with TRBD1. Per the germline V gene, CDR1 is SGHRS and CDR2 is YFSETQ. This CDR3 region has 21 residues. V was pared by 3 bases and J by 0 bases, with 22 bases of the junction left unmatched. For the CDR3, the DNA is TGCGCCAGCAGCTCCCCCGAACTCGGACAGGGGACGGTGCTGGGCTCCTACGAGCAGTACTTC. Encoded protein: CASSSPELGQGTVLGSYEQYF.

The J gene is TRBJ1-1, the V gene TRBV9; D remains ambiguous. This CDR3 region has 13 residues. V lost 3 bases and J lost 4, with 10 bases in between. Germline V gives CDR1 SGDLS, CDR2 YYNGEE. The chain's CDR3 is CASSDYLGTEAFF. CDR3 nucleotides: TGTGCCAGCAGCGATTATTTGGGCACTGAAGCTTTCTTT. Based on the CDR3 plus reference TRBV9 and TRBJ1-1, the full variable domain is DSGVTQTPKHLITATGQRVTLRCSPRSGDLSVYWYQQSLDQGLQFLIQYYNGEERAKGNILERFSAQQFPDLHSELNLSSLELGDSALYFCASSDYLGTEAFFGQGTRLTVV.

The CDR3 spells CASATVWGPSYEQYF. CDR3 nucleotides: TGCGCCAGCGCTACAGTATGGGGGCCCTCCTACGAGCAGTACTTC. This chain uses TRBV5-1 with TRBJ2-7; TRBD1 might be the D (6 bases). The CDR3 length is 15 residues. V lost 7 bases, J lost 0 bases, and 17 bases lay in between. CDR1 is SGHRS, CDR2 YFSETQ, per germline. Full variable domain (remainder filled in from reference TRBV5-1 and TRBJ2-7): KAGVTQTPRYLIKTRGQQVTLSCSPISGHRSVSWYQQTPGQGLQFLFEYFSETQRNKGNFPGRFSGRQFSNSRSEMNVSTLELGDSALYLCASATVWGPSYEQYFGPGTRLTVT.

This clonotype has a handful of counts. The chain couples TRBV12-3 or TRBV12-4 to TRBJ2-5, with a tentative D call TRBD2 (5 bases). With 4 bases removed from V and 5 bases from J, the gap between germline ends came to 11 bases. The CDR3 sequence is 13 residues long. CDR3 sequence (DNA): TGTGCCAGCAGTTGGCAGGAGCGGGAGACCCAGTACTTC. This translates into CASSWQERETQYF.

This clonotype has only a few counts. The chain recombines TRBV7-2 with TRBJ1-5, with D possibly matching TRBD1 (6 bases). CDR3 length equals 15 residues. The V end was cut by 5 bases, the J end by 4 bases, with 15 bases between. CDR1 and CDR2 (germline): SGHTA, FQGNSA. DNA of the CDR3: TGTGCCAGCAGCCTTGGACAGTGGGTGAATCAGCCCCAGCATTTT. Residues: CASSLGQWVNQPQHF. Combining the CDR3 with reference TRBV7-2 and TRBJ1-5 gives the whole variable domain GAGVSQSPSNKVTEKGKDVELRCDPISGHTALYWYRQSLGQGLEFLIYFQGNSAPDKSGLPSDRFSAERTGGSVSTLTIQRTQQEDSAVYLCASSLGQWVNQPQHFGDGTRLSIL.

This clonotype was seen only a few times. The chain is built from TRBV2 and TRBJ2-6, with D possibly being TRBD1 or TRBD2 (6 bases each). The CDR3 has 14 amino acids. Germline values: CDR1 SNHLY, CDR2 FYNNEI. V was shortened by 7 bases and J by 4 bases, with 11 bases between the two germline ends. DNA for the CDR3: TGTGCCAGCAACAGGGAGGCCGGGGCCAACGTCCTGACTTTC. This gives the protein CASNREAGANVLTF.

CDR3: CASSYSGGTYGYTF. CDR3 DNA sequence: TGTGCCAGCAGTTACTCGGGAGGGACCTATGGCTACACCTTC. This rearrangement joins TRBV6-2 or TRBV6-3 to TRBJ1-2; tentatively, D is TRBD1 (5 bases). Trimming shortened V by 0 bases and J by 4 bases, and 9 bases separated the two germline ends. This CDR3 has 14 residues. Germline CDR1 is MNHEY and CDR2 is SVGEGT.

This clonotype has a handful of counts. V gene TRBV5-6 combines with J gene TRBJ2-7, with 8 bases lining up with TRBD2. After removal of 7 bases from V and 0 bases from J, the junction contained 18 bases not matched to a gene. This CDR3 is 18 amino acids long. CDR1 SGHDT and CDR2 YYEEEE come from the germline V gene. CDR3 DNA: TGTGCCAGCGGACCCCGGATCTGGCGGGAGGCCAACTCCTACGAGCAGTACTTC. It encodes CASGPRIWREANSYEQYF.

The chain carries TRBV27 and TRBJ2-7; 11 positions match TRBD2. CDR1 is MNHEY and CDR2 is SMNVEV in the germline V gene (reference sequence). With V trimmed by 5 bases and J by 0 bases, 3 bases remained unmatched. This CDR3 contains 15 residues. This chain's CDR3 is CASSRGLAVSYEQYF. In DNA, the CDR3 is TGTGCCAGCAGTCGGGGACTAGCGGTCTCCTACGAGCAGTACTTC.

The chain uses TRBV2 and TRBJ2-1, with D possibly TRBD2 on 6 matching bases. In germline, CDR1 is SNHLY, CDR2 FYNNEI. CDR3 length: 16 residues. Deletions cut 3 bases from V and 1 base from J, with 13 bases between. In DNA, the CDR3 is TGTGCCAGCAGTGAGGAGGAGGGGAGATCCTACAATGAGCAGTTCTTC. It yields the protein CASSEEEGRSYNEQFF.

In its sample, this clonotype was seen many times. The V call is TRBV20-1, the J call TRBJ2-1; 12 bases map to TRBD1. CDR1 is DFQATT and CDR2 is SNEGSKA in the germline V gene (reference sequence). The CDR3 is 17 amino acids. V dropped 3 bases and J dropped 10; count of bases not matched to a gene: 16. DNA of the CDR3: TGCAGTGCTAGGGGCCCCACAGGGGGGACAGGGGGCAGGGAGCAGTTCTTC. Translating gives CSARGPTGGTGGREQFF.

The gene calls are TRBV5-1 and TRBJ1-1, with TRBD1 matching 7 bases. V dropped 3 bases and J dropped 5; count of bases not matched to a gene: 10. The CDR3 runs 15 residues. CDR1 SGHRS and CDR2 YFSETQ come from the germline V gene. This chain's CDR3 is CASSSRGQPTTEAFF. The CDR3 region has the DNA TGCGCCAGCAGCTCCAGGGGACAGCCTACGACTGAAGCTTTCTTT.

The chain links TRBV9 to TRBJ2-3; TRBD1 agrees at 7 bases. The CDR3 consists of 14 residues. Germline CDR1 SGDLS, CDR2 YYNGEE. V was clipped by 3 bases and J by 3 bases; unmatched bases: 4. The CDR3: CASSARGLTDTQYF. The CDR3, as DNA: TGTGCCAGCAGCGCCAGGGGGTTGACAGATACGCAGTATTTT. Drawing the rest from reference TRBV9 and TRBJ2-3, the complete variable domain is DSGVTQTPKHLITATGQRVTLRCSPRSGDLSVYWYQQSLDQGLQFLIQYYNGEERAKGNILERFSAQQFPDLHSELNLSSLELGDSALYFCASSARGLTDTQYFGPGTRLTVL.

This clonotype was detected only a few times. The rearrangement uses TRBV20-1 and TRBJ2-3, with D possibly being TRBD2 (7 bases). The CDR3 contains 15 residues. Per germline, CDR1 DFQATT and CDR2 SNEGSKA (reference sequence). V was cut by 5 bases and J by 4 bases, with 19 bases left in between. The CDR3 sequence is CSAPLGGGLPDTQYF. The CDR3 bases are TGCAGTGCTCCCCTGGGGGGGGGCCTCCCAGATACGCAGTATTTT.

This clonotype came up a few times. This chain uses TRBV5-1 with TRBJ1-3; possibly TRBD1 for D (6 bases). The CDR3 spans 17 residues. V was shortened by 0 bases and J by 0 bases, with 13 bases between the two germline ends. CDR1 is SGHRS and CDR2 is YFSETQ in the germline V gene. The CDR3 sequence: CASSLEGHGHSGNTIYF. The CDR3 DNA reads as TGCGCCAGCAGCTTGGAGGGACACGGGCACTCTGGAAACACCATATATTTT.

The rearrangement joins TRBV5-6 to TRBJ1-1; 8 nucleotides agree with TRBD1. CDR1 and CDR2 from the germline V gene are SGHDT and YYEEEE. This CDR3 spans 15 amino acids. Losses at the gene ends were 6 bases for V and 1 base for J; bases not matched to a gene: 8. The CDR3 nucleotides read TGTGCCAGCACTTCCGACAGGGGACCGAACACTGAAGCTTTCTTT. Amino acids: CASTSDRGPNTEAFF.

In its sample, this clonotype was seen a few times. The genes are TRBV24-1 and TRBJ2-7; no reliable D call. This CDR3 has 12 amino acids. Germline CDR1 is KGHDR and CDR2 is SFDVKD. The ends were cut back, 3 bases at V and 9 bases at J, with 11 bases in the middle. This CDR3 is CATSDPGRPQYF. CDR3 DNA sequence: TGTGCCACCAGTGATCCCGGACGGCCGCAGTACTTC.

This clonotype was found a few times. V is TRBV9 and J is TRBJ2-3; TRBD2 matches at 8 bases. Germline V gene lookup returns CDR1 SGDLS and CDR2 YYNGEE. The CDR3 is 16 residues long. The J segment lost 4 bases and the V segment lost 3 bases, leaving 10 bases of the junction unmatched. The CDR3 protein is CASSGDRAGAADTQYF. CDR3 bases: TGTGCCAGCAGCGGAGATCGAGCGGGAGCGGCAGATACGCAGTATTTT.

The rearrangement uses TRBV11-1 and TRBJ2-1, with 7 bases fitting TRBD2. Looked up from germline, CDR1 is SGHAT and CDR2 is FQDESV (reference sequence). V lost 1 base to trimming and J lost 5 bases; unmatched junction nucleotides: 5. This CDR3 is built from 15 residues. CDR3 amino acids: CASSLGGTNNNEQFF. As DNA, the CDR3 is TGTGCCAGCAGCTTAGGTGGGACTAACAACAATGAGCAGTTCTTC.

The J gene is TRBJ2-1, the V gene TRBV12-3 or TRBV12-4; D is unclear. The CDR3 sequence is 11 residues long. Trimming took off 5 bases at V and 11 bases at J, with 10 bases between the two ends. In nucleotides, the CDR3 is TGTGCCAGCAGTCTTCCTCCAAAGCAGTTCTTC. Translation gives CASSLPPKQFF.

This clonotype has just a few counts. CDR3 region: CSAPGQTNEQFF. CDR3 bases: TGCAGTGCTCCGGGACAGACGAATGAGCAGTTCTTC. The chain employs TRBV20-1 and TRBJ2-1; 7 bases line up with TRBD1. This CDR3 is built from 12 residues. V trimming: 5 bases; J trimming: 7 bases; junction bases outside the gene matches: 5. The germline V gene encodes CDR1 DFQATT and CDR2 SNEGSKA (reference sequence).

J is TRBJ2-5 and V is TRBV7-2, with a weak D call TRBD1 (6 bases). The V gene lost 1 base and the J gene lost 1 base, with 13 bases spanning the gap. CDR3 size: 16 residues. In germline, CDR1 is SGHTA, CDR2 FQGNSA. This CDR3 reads CASSLVGSTGQETQYF. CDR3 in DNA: TGTGCCAGCAGCTTAGTGGGGTCGACAGGCCAAGAGACCCAGTACTTC.

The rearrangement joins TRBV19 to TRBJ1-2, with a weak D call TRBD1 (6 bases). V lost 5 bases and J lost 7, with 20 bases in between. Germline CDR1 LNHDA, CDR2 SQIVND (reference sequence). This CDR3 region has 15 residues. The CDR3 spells CASSPRLVSGVGYTF. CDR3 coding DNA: TGTGCCAGTAGTCCTCGCCTTGTCTCAGGGGTTGGCTACACCTTC.

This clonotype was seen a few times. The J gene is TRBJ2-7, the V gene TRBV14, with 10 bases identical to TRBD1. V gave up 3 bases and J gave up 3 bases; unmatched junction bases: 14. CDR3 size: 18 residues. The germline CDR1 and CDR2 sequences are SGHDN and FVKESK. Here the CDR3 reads CASSQDYSGQGGFYEQYF. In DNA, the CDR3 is TGTGCCAGCAGCCAGGATTATTCCGGACAGGGGGGTTTCTACGAGCAGTACTTC.

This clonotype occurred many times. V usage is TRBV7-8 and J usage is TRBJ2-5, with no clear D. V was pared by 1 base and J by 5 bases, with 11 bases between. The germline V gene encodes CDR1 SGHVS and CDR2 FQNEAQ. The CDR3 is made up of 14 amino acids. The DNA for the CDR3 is TGTGCCAGCAGCTTAGTAATGAGTCAGGAGACCCAGTACTTC. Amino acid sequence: CASSLVMSQETQYF.

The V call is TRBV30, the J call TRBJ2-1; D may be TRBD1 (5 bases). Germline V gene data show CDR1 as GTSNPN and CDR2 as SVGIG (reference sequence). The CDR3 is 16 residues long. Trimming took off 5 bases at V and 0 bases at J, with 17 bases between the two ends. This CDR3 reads CAWESLDRLSYNEQFF. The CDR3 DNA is TGTGCCTGGGAGTCCCTTGACAGACTCTCCTACAATGAGCAGTTCTTC.